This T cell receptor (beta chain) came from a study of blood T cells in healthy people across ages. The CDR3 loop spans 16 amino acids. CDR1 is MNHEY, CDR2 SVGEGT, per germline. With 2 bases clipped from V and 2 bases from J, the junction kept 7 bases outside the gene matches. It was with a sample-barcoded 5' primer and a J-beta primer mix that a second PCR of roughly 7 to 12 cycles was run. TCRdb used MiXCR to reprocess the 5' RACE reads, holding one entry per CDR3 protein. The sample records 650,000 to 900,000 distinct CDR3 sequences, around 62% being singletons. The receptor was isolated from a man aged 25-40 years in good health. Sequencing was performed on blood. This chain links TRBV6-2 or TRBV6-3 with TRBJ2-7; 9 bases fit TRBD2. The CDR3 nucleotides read TGTGCCAGCAGTTACCCGAGCGGGGGGCTGGCCTACGAGCAGTACTTC. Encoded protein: CASSYPSGGLAYEQYF.